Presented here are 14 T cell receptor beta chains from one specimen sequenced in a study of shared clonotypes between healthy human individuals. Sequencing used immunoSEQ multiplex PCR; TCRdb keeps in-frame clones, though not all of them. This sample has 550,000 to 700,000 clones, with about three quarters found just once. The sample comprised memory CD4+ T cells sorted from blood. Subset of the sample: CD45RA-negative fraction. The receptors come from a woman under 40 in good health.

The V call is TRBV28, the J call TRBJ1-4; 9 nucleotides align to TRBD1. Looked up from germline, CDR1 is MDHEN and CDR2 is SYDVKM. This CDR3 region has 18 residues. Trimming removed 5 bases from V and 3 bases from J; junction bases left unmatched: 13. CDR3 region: CASSPRQGGFIANEKLFF. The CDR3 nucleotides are TGTGCCAGCAGTCCGCGACAGGGGGGATTCATTGCTAATGAAAAACTGTTTTTT.

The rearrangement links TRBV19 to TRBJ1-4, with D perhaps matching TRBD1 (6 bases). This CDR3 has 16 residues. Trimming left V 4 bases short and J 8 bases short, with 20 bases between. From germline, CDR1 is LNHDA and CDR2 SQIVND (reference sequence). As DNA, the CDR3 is TGTGCCAGTAGTACTACTTTACAGGGAGATTACGAAAAACTGTTTTTT. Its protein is CASSTTLQGDYEKLFF.

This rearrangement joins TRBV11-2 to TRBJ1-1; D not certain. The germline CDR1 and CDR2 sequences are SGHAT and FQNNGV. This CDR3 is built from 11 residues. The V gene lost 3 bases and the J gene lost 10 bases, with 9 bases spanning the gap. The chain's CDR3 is CASSLGRLAFF. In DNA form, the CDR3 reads TGTGCCAGCAGCTTGGGGAGGCTAGCTTTCTTT.

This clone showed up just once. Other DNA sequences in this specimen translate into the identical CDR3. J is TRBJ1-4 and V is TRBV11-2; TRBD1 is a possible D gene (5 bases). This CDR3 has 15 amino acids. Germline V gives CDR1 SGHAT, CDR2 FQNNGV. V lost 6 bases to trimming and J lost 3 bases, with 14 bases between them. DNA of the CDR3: TGTGCCAGCAGTCCGAACGAGGGGTCTAATGAAAAACTGTTTTTT. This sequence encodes CASSPNEGSNEKLFF.

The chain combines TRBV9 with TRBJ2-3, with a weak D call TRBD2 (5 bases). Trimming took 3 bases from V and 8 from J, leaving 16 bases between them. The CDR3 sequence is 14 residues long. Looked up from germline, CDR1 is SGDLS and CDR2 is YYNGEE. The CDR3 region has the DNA TGTGCCAGCAGCGATGGGCCCGGGGTTACTACGCAGTATTTT. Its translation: CASSDGPGVTTQYF.

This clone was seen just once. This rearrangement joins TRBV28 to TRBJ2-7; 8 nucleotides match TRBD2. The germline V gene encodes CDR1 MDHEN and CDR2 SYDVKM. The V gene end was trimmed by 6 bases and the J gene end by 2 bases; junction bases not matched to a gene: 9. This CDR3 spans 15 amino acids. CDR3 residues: CASRWGLAGTYEQYF. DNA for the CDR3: TGTGCCAGCAGGTGGGGTCTAGCGGGCACCTACGAGCAGTACTTC.

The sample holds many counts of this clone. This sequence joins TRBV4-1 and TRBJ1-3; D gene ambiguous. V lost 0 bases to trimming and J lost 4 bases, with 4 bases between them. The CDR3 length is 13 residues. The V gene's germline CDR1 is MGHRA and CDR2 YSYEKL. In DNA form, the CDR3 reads TGCGCCAGCAGCCAAGATCAGGGAAACACCATATATTTT. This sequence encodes CASSQDQGNTIYF.

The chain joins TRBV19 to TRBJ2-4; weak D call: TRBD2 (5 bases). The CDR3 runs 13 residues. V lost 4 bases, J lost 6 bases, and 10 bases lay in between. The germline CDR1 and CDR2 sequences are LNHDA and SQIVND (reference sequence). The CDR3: CASSSSSGNIQYF. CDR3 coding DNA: TGTGCCAGTAGTAGCAGCAGCGGAAACATTCAGTACTTC.

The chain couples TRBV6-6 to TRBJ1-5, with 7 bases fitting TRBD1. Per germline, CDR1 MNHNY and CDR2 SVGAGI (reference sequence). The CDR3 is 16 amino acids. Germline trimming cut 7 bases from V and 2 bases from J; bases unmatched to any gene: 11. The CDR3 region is CASMKAGGRGNQPQHF. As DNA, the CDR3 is TGTGCCAGCATGAAGGCAGGGGGGAGGGGCAATCAGCCCCAGCATTTT.

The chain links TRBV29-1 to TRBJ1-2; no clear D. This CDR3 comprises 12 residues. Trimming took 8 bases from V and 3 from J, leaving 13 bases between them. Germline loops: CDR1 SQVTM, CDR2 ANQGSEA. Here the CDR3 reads CSTSHGDYGYTF. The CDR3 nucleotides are TGCAGCACCTCGCATGGTGACTATGGCTACACCTTC.

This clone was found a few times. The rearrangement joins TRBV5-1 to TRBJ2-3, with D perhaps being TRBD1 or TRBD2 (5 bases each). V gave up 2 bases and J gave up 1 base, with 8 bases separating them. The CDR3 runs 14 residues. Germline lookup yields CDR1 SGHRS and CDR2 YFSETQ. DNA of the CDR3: TGCGCCAGCAGCTTTCAGGGAGGCACAGATACGCAGTATTTT. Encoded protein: CASSFQGGTDTQYF.

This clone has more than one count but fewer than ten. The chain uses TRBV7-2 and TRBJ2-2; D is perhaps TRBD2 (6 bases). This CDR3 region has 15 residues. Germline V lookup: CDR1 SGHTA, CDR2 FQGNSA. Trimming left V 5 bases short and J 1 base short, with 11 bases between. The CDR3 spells CASSTSTRNTGELFF. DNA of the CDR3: TGTGCCAGCAGCACCTCGACTAGGAACACCGGGGAGCTGTTTTTT.

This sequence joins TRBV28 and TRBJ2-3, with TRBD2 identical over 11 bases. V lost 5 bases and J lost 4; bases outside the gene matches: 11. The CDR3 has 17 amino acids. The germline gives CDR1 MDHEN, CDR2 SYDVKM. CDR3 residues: CASSPYGGLAESDTQYF. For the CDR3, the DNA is TGTGCCAGCAGTCCATACGGGGGACTAGCGGAGTCAGATACGCAGTATTTT.

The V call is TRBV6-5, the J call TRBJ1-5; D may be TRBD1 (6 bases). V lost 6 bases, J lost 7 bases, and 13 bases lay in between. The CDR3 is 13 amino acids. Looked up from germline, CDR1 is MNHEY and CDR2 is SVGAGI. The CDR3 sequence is CASSPTGVQPQHF. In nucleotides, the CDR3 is TGTGCCAGCAGCCCGACAGGAGTCCAGCCCCAGCATTTT.